Each of the 21 T cell receptor beta chains below was sequenced from the same sample in a study of glioma-infiltrating T cells after dendritic cell vaccination. The data were produced by immunoSEQ multiplex PCR, yet TCRdb's version contains in-frame clones alone and is incomplete. The sample has nearly 85,000 clones; about 90% are singletons. Sample: blood, taken before dendritic cell vaccination. Receptors originate from a human donor with glioblastoma.

The V and J genes are TRBV5-1 and TRBJ1-2; the match to TRBD1 covers 10 bases. The germline V gene has CDR1 SGHRS and CDR2 YFSETQ. The CDR3 is 13 residues long. After removal of 3 bases from V and 8 bases from J, the junction contained 4 bases not matched to a gene. CDR3 sequence: CASSSGQGYGYTF. For the CDR3, the DNA is TGCGCCAGCAGCTCGGGACAGGGGTACGGCTACACCTTC.

The rearrangement joins TRBV6-1 to TRBJ1-1; no definite D call. Between the trimmed V and J ends, which lost 4 bases and 4 bases, there was a span of 10 bases. CDR1 is MNHNS, CDR2 SASEGT, per germline. This CDR3 comprises 13 residues. The CDR3 here is CASSALESTEAFF. CDR3 coding DNA: TGTGCCAGCAGTGCCCTGGAGTCCACTGAAGCTTTCTTT.

The chain has TRBV7-2 and TRBJ2-1, with 11 nucleotides matching TRBD2. Trimming removed 6 bases from V and 10 bases from J; junction bases left unmatched: 8. In germline, CDR1 is SGHTA, CDR2 FQGNSA. The CDR3 extends over 14 amino acids. The chain's CDR3 is CASREGLAAREQFF. The CDR3 DNA reads TGTGCCAGCAGAGAGGGACTAGCGGCCCGAGAGCAGTTCTTC.

The rearrangement uses TRBV6-6 and TRBJ1-5; 8 nucleotides align to TRBD1. The CDR3 sequence is 13 residues long. Germline-derived CDR1 and CDR2 are MNHNY and SVGAGI (reference sequence). Trimming cost V 6 bases and J 6 bases; bases outside gene matches: 4. CDR3 region: CASRDRDTQPQHF. The CDR3 bases are TGTGCCAGCAGGGACAGGGACACTCAGCCCCAGCATTTT.

The V gene is TRBV6-6, the J gene TRBJ2-1; 10 bases line up with TRBD2. The germline V gene encodes CDR1 MNHNY and CDR2 SVGAGI (reference sequence). V was pared by 5 bases and J by 1 base, with 5 bases of the junction left unmatched. The length of the CDR3 is 16 residues. The chain's CDR3 is CASSTLAGGSYNEQFF. CDR3 bases: TGTGCCAGCAGTACATTAGCGGGAGGATCCTACAATGAGCAGTTCTTC.

CDR3 nucleotides: TGTGCCAGCAGTTACGCGGGGAACACTGAAGCTTTCTTT. This codes for CASSYAGNTEAFF. The chain links TRBV6-6 to TRBJ1-1; no clear D gene. V dropped 2 bases and J dropped 1 base, with 5 bases sitting between them. CDR3 size: 13 residues. The germline CDR1 and CDR2 sequences are MNHNY and SVGAGI (reference sequence).

This chain links TRBV28 with TRBJ2-7; D is possibly TRBD2 (6 bases). The V end was cut by 5 bases, the J end by 1 base, with 15 bases between. Germline V gene lookup returns CDR1 MDHEN and CDR2 SYDVKM. This CDR3 has 15 amino acids. The CDR3 DNA reads TGTGCCAGCAGTCCCTCATGGACTACTTCCTACGAGCAGTACTTC. This gives the protein CASSPSWTTSYEQYF.

The chain is built from TRBV4-1 and TRBJ1-2; maybe TRBD1 (5 bases). This CDR3 has 12 amino acids. Trimming removed 6 bases at V and 4 bases at J, with 9 bases between. Germline CDR1 reads MGHRA; CDR2 reads YSYEKL. The CDR3 coding sequence is TGCGCCAGCAGGGGGCACGTCTATGGCTACACCTTC. Amino acids: CASRGHVYGYTF.

CDR3 loop: CASSLTPTSAQETQYF. CDR3 nucleotides: TGCGCCAGCAGCTTAACCCCGACTAGCGCCCAAGAGACCCAGTACTTC. The rearrangement joins TRBV5-1 to TRBJ2-5; 8 bases fit TRBD2. The CDR3 is made up of 16 amino acids. With V trimmed by 2 bases and J by 1 base, 7 bases remained unmatched. CDR1 is SGHRS, CDR2 YFSETQ, per germline.

The chain employs TRBV5-1 and TRBJ2-5; a weak D match, TRBD1 (5 bases). The CDR3 runs to 14 residues. Germline V gene lookup returns CDR1 SGHRS and CDR2 YFSETQ. Between the trimmed V and J ends, which lost 0 bases and 1 base, there was a span of 7 bases. The CDR3 DNA is TGCGCCAGCAGCTTGGGCAGGGCCCAAGAGACCCAGTACTTC. Its protein product is CASSLGRAQETQYF.

This clone was counted once. V usage is TRBV5-1 and J usage is TRBJ2-2; D possibly corresponds to TRBD2 (6 bases). The CDR3 extends over 16 amino acids. V was shortened by 4 bases and J by 0 bases, with 13 bases between the two germline ends. The germline V gene has CDR1 SGHRS and CDR2 YFSETQ. The CDR3 loop is CASSREDLSNTGELFF. CDR3 coding DNA: TGCGCCAGCAGCAGGGAGGACCTCTCGAACACCGGGGAGCTGTTTTTT.

The chain uses TRBV9 and TRBJ1-3, with unresolved D. The CDR3 sequence is 17 residues long. Trimming pared 0 bases from V and 1 base from J, leaving 14 bases between. From germline, CDR1 is SGDLS and CDR2 YYNGEE. In nucleotides, the CDR3 is TGTGCCAGCAGCGTAGGCTACATCGGGGTATCTGGAAACACCATATATTTT. Encoded protein: CASSVGYIGVSGNTIYF. Full variable domain (remainder filled in from reference TRBV9 and TRBJ1-3): DSGVTQTPKHLITATGQRVTLRCSPRSGDLSVYWYQQSLDQGLQFLIQYYNGEERAKGNILERFSAQQFPDLHSELNLSSLELGDSALYFCASSVGYIGVSGNTIYFGEGSWLTVV.

This chain joins TRBV6-1 and TRBJ2-2; weak D call: TRBD2 (5 bases). The germline V gene has CDR1 MNHNS and CDR2 SASEGT. The length of the CDR3 is 15 residues. V was trimmed by 4 bases and J by 3 bases, leaving 12 bases between them. CDR3: CASSGGGSDTGELFF. The CDR3 DNA reads TGTGCCAGCAGTGGAGGCGGGTCTGACACCGGGGAGCTGTTTTTT.

J is TRBJ1-1 and V is TRBV19; unclear D gene. Trimming shortened V by 1 base and J by 0 bases, and 15 bases separated the two germline ends. Germline V CDR1 and CDR2: LNHDA, SQIVND (reference sequence). The CDR3 is 17 amino acids. As DNA, the CDR3 is TGTGCCAGTAGTATAGCGGAGGTATTCAAGGTGAACACTGAAGCTTTCTTT. Encoded protein: CASSIAEVFKVNTEAFF.

As for this clone: Distinct nucleotide sequences in the sample also encode this CDR3. The V call is TRBV2, the J call TRBJ2-7; 7 bases agree with TRBD1. After removal of 5 bases from V and 4 bases from J, the junction contained 2 bases not matched to a gene. Per the germline V gene, CDR1 is SNHLY and CDR2 is FYNNEI. The CDR3 totals 12 residues. CDR3 in amino acids: CASSRQGYEQYF. CDR3 coding DNA: TGTGCCAGCAGTCGACAGGGTTACGAGCAGTACTTC.

J is TRBJ1-2 and V is TRBV9; 11 nucleotides line up with TRBD1. The CDR3 loop spans 16 amino acids. The germline V gene has CDR1 SGDLS and CDR2 YYNGEE. V lost 3 bases, J lost 7 bases, and 11 bases stayed unmatched. The CDR3 DNA follows: TGTGCCAGCAGCGCGAAACCCGGACAGGGGGCGGGTGGCTACACCTTC. Translated, it gives CASSAKPGQGAGGYTF.

The rearrangement uses TRBV2 and TRBJ2-3; 7 bases map to TRBD1. Per the germline V gene, CDR1 is SNHLY and CDR2 is FYNNEI. The ends lost 2 bases at V and 1 base at J; junction bases unmatched: 3. The CDR3 loop spans 15 amino acids. CDR3 loop: CASSELGQRTDTQYF. The CDR3 DNA is TGTGCCAGCAGTGAATTGGGACAGCGCACAGATACGCAGTATTTT.

The chain employs TRBV9 and TRBJ2-5; D is undetermined. The germline V gene has CDR1 SGDLS and CDR2 YYNGEE. The CDR3 runs to 15 residues. With 0 bases removed from V and 0 bases from J, the gap between germline ends came to 9 bases. CDR3 region: CASSVGGWYQETQYF. In nucleotides, the CDR3 is TGTGCCAGCAGCGTAGGAGGTTGGTACCAAGAGACCCAGTACTTC.

J is TRBJ1-4 and V is TRBV5-8, with 7 nucleotides matching TRBD1. Germline CDR1 reads SGHTS; CDR2 reads YDEGEE. V gave up 2 bases and J gave up 8 bases; unmatched junction bases: 3. The CDR3 is made up of 13 amino acids. CDR3 protein: CASSFQGEEKLFF. The DNA for the CDR3 is TGTGCCAGCAGCTTTCAGGGGGAGGAAAAACTGTTTTTT.

The genes are TRBV5-8 and TRBJ1-3, with a weak D call TRBD1 (6 bases). Trimming shortened V by 6 bases and J by 0 bases, and 13 bases separated the two germline ends. This CDR3 is built from 15 residues. The germline CDR1 and CDR2 sequences are SGHTS and YDEGEE. The CDR3 region is CASTPGQNSGNTIYF. Here the CDR3 DNA reads TGTGCCAGCACTCCGGGACAAAACTCTGGAAACACCATATATTTT.

The rearrangement joins TRBV5-1 to TRBJ2-3; D perhaps matches TRBD2 (5 bases). Trimming left V 0 bases short and J 11 bases short, with 16 bases between. This CDR3 spans 14 amino acids. Germline V gene data show CDR1 as SGHRS and CDR2 as YFSETQ. The CDR3 region is CASSLELTSVGQYF. For the CDR3, the DNA is TGCGCCAGCAGCTTGGAACTCACTAGTGTCGGGCAGTATTTT.